This TCR beta chain was captured in a study of CD8 T cells in ankylosing spondylitis. This clonotype was picked up a small number of times. Its cognate antigen is unknown. Libraries for TCR beta were made by quantitative 5'-RACE with molecular barcodes. TCRdb re-analysed the 5' RACE reads in MiXCR, keeping a single row per CDR3 protein. The table lists over 450,000 distinct CDR3 sequences, roughly 12% of them singletons. Study-wide findings and caveats: Disease-associated clonotypes exhibited CD8+ identity and were relatively infrequent in peripheral blood. Blood of patients with ankylosing spondylitis appeared to be characterized by a TCR beta motif of about eight highly homologous variants.

This CDR3 is 14 amino acids long. Germline V gene data show CDR1 as SQVTM and CDR2 as ANQGSEA. The V gene lost 3 bases and the J gene lost 5 bases, with 14 bases spanning the gap. The rearrangement links TRBV29-1 to TRBJ2-1, with D possibly TRBD1 on 6 matching bases. This clonotype originated in a male donor with ankylosing spondylitis. Source material: blood, either unsorted or a sorted T cell fraction (not recorded which). CDR3 sequence (DNA): TGCAGCGTTGAGGACAGAACAAGCGACAATGAGCAGTTCTTC. Protein sequence: CSVEDRTSDNEQFF.